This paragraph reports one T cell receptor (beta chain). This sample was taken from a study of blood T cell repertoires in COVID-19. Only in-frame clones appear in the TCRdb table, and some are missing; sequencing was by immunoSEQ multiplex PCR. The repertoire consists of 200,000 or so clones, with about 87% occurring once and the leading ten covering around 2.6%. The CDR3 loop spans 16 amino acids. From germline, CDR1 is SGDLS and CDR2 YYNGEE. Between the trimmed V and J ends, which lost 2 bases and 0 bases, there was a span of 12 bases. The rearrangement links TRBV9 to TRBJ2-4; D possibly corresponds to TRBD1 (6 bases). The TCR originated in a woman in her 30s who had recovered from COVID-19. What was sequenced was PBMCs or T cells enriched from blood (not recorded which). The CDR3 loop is CASSVRTATAKNIQYF. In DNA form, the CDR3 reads TGTGCCAGCAGCGTGCGGACAGCGACAGCCAAAAACATTCAGTACTTC.